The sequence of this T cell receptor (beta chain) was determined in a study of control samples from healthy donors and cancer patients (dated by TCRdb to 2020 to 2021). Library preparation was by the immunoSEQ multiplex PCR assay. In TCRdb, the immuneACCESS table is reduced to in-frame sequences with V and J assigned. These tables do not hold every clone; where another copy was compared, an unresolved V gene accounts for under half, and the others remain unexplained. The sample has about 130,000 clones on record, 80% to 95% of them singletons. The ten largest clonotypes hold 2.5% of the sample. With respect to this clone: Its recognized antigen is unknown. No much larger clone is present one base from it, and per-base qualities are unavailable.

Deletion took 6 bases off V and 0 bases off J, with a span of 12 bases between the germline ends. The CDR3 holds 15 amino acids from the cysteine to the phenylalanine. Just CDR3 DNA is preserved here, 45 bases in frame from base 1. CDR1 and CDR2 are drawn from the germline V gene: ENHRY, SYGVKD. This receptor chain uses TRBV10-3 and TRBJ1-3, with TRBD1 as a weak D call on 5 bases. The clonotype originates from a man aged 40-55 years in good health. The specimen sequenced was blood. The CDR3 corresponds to CAISGGSISGNTIYF. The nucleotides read TGTGCCATCAGCGGGGGATCAATCTCTGGAAACACCATATATTTT.